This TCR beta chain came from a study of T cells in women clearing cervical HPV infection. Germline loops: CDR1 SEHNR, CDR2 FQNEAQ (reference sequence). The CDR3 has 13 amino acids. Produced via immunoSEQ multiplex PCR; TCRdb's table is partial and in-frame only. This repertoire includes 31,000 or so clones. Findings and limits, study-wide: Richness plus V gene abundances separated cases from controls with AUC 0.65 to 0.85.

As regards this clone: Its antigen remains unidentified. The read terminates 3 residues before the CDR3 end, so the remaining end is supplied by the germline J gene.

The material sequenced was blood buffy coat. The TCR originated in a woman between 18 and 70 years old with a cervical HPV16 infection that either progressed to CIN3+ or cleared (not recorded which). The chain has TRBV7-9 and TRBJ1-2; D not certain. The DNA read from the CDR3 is TGTGCCAGCAGCCGCCTAGCGTCCTACGAC. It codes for CASSRLASYD. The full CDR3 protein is CASSRLASYDYTF. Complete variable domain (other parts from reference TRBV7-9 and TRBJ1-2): DTGVSQNPRHKITKRGQNVTFRCDPISEHNRLYWYRQTLGQGPEFLTYFQNEAQLEKSRLLSDRFSAERPKGSFSTLEIQRTEQGDSAMYLCASSRLASYDYTFGSGTRLTVV.